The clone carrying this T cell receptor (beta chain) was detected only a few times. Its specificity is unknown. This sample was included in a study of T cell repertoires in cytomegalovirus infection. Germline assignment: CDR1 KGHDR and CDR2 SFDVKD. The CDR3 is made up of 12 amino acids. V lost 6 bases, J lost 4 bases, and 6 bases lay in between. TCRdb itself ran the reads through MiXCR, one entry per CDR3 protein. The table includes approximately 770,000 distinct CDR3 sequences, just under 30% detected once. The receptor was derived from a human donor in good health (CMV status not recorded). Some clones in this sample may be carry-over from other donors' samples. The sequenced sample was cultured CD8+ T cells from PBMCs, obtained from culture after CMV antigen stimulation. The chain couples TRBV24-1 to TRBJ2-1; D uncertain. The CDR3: CATSTSYNEQFF. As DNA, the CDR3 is TGTGCCACCAGTACCTCTTACAATGAGCAGTTCTTC.